These 27 T cell receptor beta chains originate from one sample sequenced in a study of T cell responses to AZD1222 COVID-19 vaccine. TCRdb's table, derived via immunoSEQ multiplex PCR, lists solely in-frame clones and lacks some. The repertoire includes about 92,000 clones, just over 85% of them detected once, and roughly a tenth sits in the top ten. This specimen was peripheral blood, taken on day 0 of AZD1222 vaccination. The receptors derive from an adult in good health.

V gene TRBV6-5 combines with J gene TRBJ1-6; tentatively, D is TRBD1 (6 bases). The germline V and J ends were trimmed by 5 bases and 7 bases, with 15 bases remaining between them. The CDR3 has 15 amino acids. Germline CDR1 MNHEY, CDR2 SVGAGI. CDR3 in amino acids: CASSRKGTMNSPLHF. The DNA for the CDR3 is TGTGCCAGCAGTCGCAAGGGGACAATGAATTCACCCCTCCACTTT.

The chain joins TRBV27 to TRBJ2-7; a possible D gene is TRBD2 (7 bases). V was shortened by 3 bases and J by 3 bases, with 21 bases between the two germline ends. CDR1 and CDR2 (germline): MNHEY, SMNVEV (reference sequence). The CDR3 extends over 17 amino acids. CDR3 amino acids: CASSFASRGGGSYEQYF. The CDR3 DNA reads TGTGCCAGCAGTTTCGCATCCCGGGGAGGGGGAAGCTACGAGCAGTACTTC.

The chain couples TRBV3-1 (or the pseudogene TRBV3-2) to TRBJ2-5; D is undetermined. The germline CDR1 and CDR2 sequences are LGHDT and YNNKEL (reference sequence). Deletions cut 0 bases from V and 5 bases from J, with 7 bases between. This CDR3 has 13 amino acids. The CDR3 protein is CASSQDLRETQYF. As DNA, the CDR3 is TGTGCCAGCAGCCAAGATCTTCGTGAGACCCAGTACTTC.

The gene calls are TRBV2 and TRBJ1-1, with D possibly TRBD1 on 6 matching bases. V lost 6 bases and J 2 bases, leaving 13 bases between the germline ends. The CDR3 sequence is 14 residues long. Germline V CDR1 and CDR2: SNHLY, FYNNEI. The CDR3 region has the DNA TGTGCCAGCAGGTATCAGGGGCTAAACACTGAAGCTTTCTTT. It yields the protein CASRYQGLNTEAFF.

The rearrangement joins TRBV9 to TRBJ2-1; the match to TRBD1 covers 9 bases. This CDR3 region has 15 residues. CDR1 is SGDLS, CDR2 YYNGEE, per germline. J lost 1 base, V lost 3 bases, and 2 bases had no gene match. The CDR3 sequence: CASSAGTGSYNEQFF. CDR3 in DNA: TGTGCCAGCAGCGCCGGGACAGGGTCCTACAATGAGCAGTTCTTC.

The J gene is TRBJ2-5, the V gene TRBV5-4; no clear D gene. CDR1 SGHNT and CDR2 YYREEE come from the germline V gene (reference sequence). The CDR3 extends over 14 amino acids. V was clipped by 0 bases and J by 4 bases, with 10 bases between them. CDR3 in DNA: TGTGCCAGCAGCTTGGCAGGCGCACTAGAGACCCAGTACTTC. It specifies CASSLAGALETQYF.

This chain uses TRBV7-2 with TRBJ2-7; maybe TRBD2 (6 bases). Trimming took 5 bases from V and 7 from J, leaving 21 bases between them. The CDR3 has 15 residues. From germline, CDR1 is SGHTA and CDR2 FQGNSA. DNA for the CDR3: TGTGCCAGCAGCGCCCATACGGGGATTCGGGGGGAGCAGTACTTC. It is translated as CASSAHTGIRGEQYF. The variable domain in full, with the rest retrieved from reference TRBV7-2 and TRBJ2-7, is GAGVSQSPSNKVTEKGKDVELRCDPISGHTALYWYRQSLGQGLEFLIYFQGNSAPDKSGLPSDRFSAERTGGSVSTLTIQRTQQEDSAVYLCASSAHTGIRGEQYFGPGTRLTVT.

The rearrangement uses TRBV5-1 and TRBJ2-5, with TRBD1 matching 7 bases. This CDR3 spans 14 amino acids. Germline values: CDR1 SGHRS, CDR2 YFSETQ. The V gene end was trimmed by 2 bases and the J gene end by 3 bases; junction bases not matched to a gene: 4. The chain's CDR3 is CASSFDREKETQYF. DNA for the CDR3: TGCGCCAGCAGCTTCGACAGGGAAAAAGAGACCCAGTACTTC.

The genes are TRBV2 and TRBJ1-2, with TRBD1 identical over 8 bases. The CDR3 runs 12 residues. After removal of 4 bases from V and 7 bases from J, the junction contained 2 bases not matched to a gene. Germline V gives CDR1 SNHLY, CDR2 FYNNEI. This chain's CDR3 is CASSADRVGYTF. As DNA, the CDR3 is TGTGCCAGCAGTGCGGACAGGGTTGGCTACACCTTC. Full variable domain (remainder filled in from reference TRBV2 and TRBJ1-2): EPEVTQTPSHQVTQMGQEVILRCVPISNHLYFYWYRQILGQKVEFLVSFYNNEISEKSEIFDDQFSVERPDGSNFTLKIRSTKLEDSAMYFCASSADRVGYTFGSGTRLTVV.

This chain joins TRBV24-1 and TRBJ1-5, with TRBD1 as a possible D gene (6 bases). CDR1 is KGHDR, CDR2 SFDVKD, per germline. Trimming stripped 7 bases from V and 8 bases from J, with 14 bases between. The CDR3 loop spans 13 amino acids. The CDR3 is CATSPRGLEPQHF. For the CDR3, the DNA is TGTGCCACCAGCCCCCGGGGGCTGGAGCCCCAGCATTTT.

This chain connects TRBV5-1 to TRBJ1-5; no definite D call. The CDR3 contains 14 residues. The ends were cut back, 5 bases at V and 3 bases at J, with 12 bases in the middle. Germline CDR1 SGHRS, CDR2 YFSETQ. CDR3 in amino acids: CASSLEGNNQPQHF. CDR3 nucleotide sequence: TGCGCCAGCAGTTTAGAGGGTAACAATCAGCCCCAGCATTTT. Looking up the rest from reference TRBV5-1 and TRBJ1-5 gives the full variable domain: KAGVTQTPRYLIKTRGQQVTLSCSPISGHRSVSWYQQTPGQGLQFLFEYFSETQRNKGNFPGRFSGRQFSNSRSEMNVSTLELGDSALYLCASSLEGNNQPQHFGDGTRLSIL.

This chain uses TRBV6-1 with TRBJ1-5; the D gene is possibly TRBD1 (5 bases). The ends were cut back, 3 bases at V and 2 bases at J, with 17 bases in the middle. This CDR3 region has 17 residues. Germline CDR1 MNHNS, CDR2 SASEGT. The CDR3 is CASSEGDQGTRNQPQHF. The CDR3 nucleotides are TGTGCCAGCAGTGAGGGGGATCAGGGAACGCGCAATCAGCCCCAGCATTTT.

The V gene is TRBV12-5, the J gene TRBJ1-5; D not resolved. Per the germline V gene, CDR1 is LGHNT and CDR2 is FRNRAP. CDR3 length: 16 residues. Trimming took off 0 bases at V and 4 bases at J, with 13 bases between the two ends. The DNA of the CDR3 is TGTGCTAGTGGTTTGGTAGGAAGCGGGAGTAATCAGCCCCAGCATTTT. It yields the protein CASGLVGSGSNQPQHF.

The chain combines TRBV4-2 with TRBJ2-1, with TRBD1 matching over 8 bases. The germline V gene has CDR1 LGHNA and CDR2 YNFKEQ. V was clipped by 0 bases and J by 1 base; unmatched bases: 2. The CDR3 is 16 amino acids. The CDR3 protein is CASSQDWDRSYNEQFF. The CDR3 coding sequence is TGTGCCAGCAGCCAAGACTGGGACAGGTCCTACAATGAGCAGTTCTTC.

This chain links TRBV6-5 with TRBJ1-1; D is uncertain. Germline assignment: CDR1 MNHEY and CDR2 SVGAGI. The CDR3 length is 13 residues. With 6 bases removed from V and 3 bases from J, the gap between germline ends came to 11 bases. CDR3 coding DNA: TGTGCCAGCAGGACCTTCGGGGACACTGAAGCTTTCTTT. Translated: CASRTFGDTEAFF.

The chain employs TRBV19 and TRBJ1-3; TRBD1 matches at 7 bases. The trim removed 5 bases at V and 1 base at J, leaving 14 bases unmatched. The CDR3 has 18 residues. Germline V gives CDR1 LNHDA, CDR2 SQIVND (reference sequence). CDR3 coding DNA: TGTGCCAGTAGTGGATCCCGAACAGGGGTTGTTTCTGGAAACACCATATATTTT. Protein sequence: CASSGSRTGVVSGNTIYF. The variable domain in full, completed from reference TRBV19 and TRBJ1-3, reads DGGITQSPKYLFRKEGQNVTLSCEQNLNHDAMYWYRQDPGQGLRLIYYSQIVNDFQKGDIAEGYSVSREKKESFPLTVTSAQKNPTAFYLCASSGSRTGVVSGNTIYFGEGSWLTVV.

The count of this clone is one. The V call is TRBV7-9, the J call TRBJ1-1, with D unclear. V lost 5 bases and J lost 3, with 7 bases in between. The CDR3 totals 12 residues. Germline CDR1 is SEHNR and CDR2 is FQNEAQ (reference sequence). The CDR3 sequence: CASSPEYTEAFF. Written as DNA, the CDR3 is TGTGCCAGCAGCCCAGAGTACACTGAAGCTTTCTTT. The whole variable domain, remainder taken from reference TRBV7-9 and TRBJ1-1, is DTGVSQNPRHKITKRGQNVTFRCDPISEHNRLYWYRQTLGQGPEFLTYFQNEAQLEKSRLLSDRFSAERPKGSFSTLEIQRTEQGDSAMYLCASSPEYTEAFFGQGTRLTVV.

A single count supports this clone. The chain joins TRBV16 to TRBJ2-7; 8 bases line up with TRBD1. CDR3 length: 16 amino acids. Germline assignment: CDR1 KGHSY and CDR2 FQNENV. V lost 2 bases and J lost 0; bases outside the gene matches: 6. The CDR3 DNA reads TGTGCCAGCAGCCAACCCCAGGGGGCAAGCTCCTACGAGCAGTACTTC. It yields the protein CASSQPQGASSYEQYF.

This rearrangement joins TRBV7-3 to TRBJ2-1, with D possibly being TRBD2 (5 bases). The CDR3 has 14 residues. Between the trimmed V and J ends, which lost 0 bases and 6 bases, there was a span of 9 bases. Germline V lookup: CDR1 SGHTA, CDR2 FQGTGA. CDR3 protein: CASSLTYLANEQFF. CDR3 bases: TGTGCCAGCAGCTTAACGTACCTAGCCAATGAGCAGTTCTTC.

The chain couples TRBV6-5 to TRBJ1-2; D is possibly TRBD1 (6 bases). Between the trimmed V and J ends, which lost 4 bases and 3 bases, there was a span of 18 bases. Germline-derived CDR1 and CDR2 are MNHEY and SVGAGI. This CDR3 region has 16 residues. As DNA, the CDR3 is TGTGCCAGCAGTTTCCGGAAGGGGGATTACTACTATGGCTACACCTTC. Its translation: CASSFRKGDYYYGYTF.

This chain joins TRBV7-8 and TRBJ1-5; no definite D call. CDR1 and CDR2 from the germline V gene are SGHVS and FQNEAQ. The CDR3 is 13 amino acids. Trimming cost V 3 bases and J 5 bases, with 8 bases left between them. The CDR3 region is CASSFTEDQPQHF. Here the CDR3 DNA reads TGTGCCAGCAGCTTCACAGAGGATCAGCCCCAGCATTTT.

This rearrangement joins TRBV4-1 to TRBJ1-4, with 8 bases lining up with TRBD1. This CDR3 is 18 amino acids long. J was trimmed by 1 base and V by 0 bases; bases with no gene match: 7. Germline-derived CDR1 and CDR2 are MGHRA and YSYEKL. CDR3 coding DNA: TGCGCCAGCAGCCAAGATCAAGGGACAGGTTTAACTAATGAAAAACTGTTTTTT. Protein product: CASSQDQGTGLTNEKLFF.

The V call is TRBV10-1, the J call TRBJ2-1, with TRBD2 identical over 9 bases. The CDR3 length is 14 residues. Germline loops: CDR1 WNHNN, CDR2 SYGVQD (reference sequence). Trimming took 6 bases from V and 9 from J; bases not matched to a gene: 9. CDR3 protein: CASSPSGRFGEQFF. DNA for the CDR3: TGCGCCAGCAGCCCCAGCGGGAGGTTTGGTGAGCAGTTCTTC.

The genes are TRBV6-5 and TRBJ1-2; 7 nucleotides align to TRBD1. This CDR3 comprises 13 residues. Trimming cost V 8 bases and J 6 bases; bases outside gene matches: 9. Germline lookup yields CDR1 MNHEY and CDR2 SVGAGI. DNA for the CDR3: TGTGCCAGCGGATTAACAGGGGACCATGGCTACACCTTC. Its translation: CASGLTGDHGYTF.

The genes are TRBV6-6 and TRBJ1-2, with D uncertain. Trimming left V 7 bases short and J 3 bases short, with 9 bases between. Germline loops: CDR1 MNHNY, CDR2 SVGAGI (reference sequence). The CDR3 runs to 12 residues. CDR3: CASIRQDYGYTF. DNA for the CDR3: TGTGCCAGCATTAGACAAGACTATGGCTACACCTTC.

V usage is TRBV5-4 and J usage is TRBJ2-2; 8 bases line up with TRBD2. V shed 4 bases, J shed 3 bases, and the junction held 8 bases outside the gene matches. CDR1 is SGHNT, CDR2 YYREEE, per germline (reference sequence). CDR3 length equals 16 residues. CDR3 DNA: TGTGCCAGCAGCGTTCCCACTAGCGGTGACACCGGGGAGCTGTTTTTT. Its protein is CASSVPTSGDTGELFF.

The chain is built from TRBV2 and TRBJ2-5; 11 bases map to TRBD2. The CDR3 is made up of 15 amino acids. J was trimmed by 5 bases and V by 4 bases; bases with no gene match: 6. The germline V gene has CDR1 SNHLY and CDR2 FYNNEI. This CDR3 is CASSAIAGGLETQYF. Written as DNA, the CDR3 is TGTGCCAGCAGTGCGATAGCGGGGGGGCTTGAGACCCAGTACTTC.